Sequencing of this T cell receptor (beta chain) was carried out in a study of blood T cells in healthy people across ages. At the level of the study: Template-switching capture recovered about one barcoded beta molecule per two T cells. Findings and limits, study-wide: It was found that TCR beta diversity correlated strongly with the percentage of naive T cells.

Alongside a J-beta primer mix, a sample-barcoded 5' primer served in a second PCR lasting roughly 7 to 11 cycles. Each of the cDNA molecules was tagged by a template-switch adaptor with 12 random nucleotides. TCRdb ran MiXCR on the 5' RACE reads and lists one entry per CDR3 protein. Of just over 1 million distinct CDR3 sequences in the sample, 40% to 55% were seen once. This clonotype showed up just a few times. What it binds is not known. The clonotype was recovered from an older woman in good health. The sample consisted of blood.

The CDR3 sequence is CASSLFGESPLHF. The CDR3 nucleotides are TGTGCCAGCAGTTTATTCGGGGAGTCACCCCTCCACTTT. This chain joins TRBV27 and TRBJ1-6, with D unresolved. The CDR3 contains 13 residues. Germline CDR1 and CDR2: MNHEY and SMNVEV (reference sequence). Trimming pared 1 base from V and 10 bases from J, leaving 8 bases between.